This T cell receptor beta chain emerged from a study of T cell repertoires in cytomegalovirus infection. Across the whole study: Indications of both CMV infection and matching HLA type were provided by public TCR beta signatures. Regarding the study as a whole: The ex vivo response was dominated by HLA-C-restricted CMV-specific TCR beta clonotypes. Carriers of CMV plus the relevant HLA were identified by cumulative public TCR beta family frequency.

TCRdb used MiXCR to reprocess the reads, holding one entry per CDR3 protein. This table has fewer than 850,000 distinct CDR3 sequences, 25% to 35% appearing once. Per germline, CDR1 SNHLY and CDR2 FYNNEI. The CDR3 is made up of 14 amino acids. V was trimmed by 7 bases and J by 5 bases, leaving 17 bases between them. As concerns this clonotype: The antigen is unknown.

This sequence was found in a human donor in good health (CMV status not recorded). Some clones in this sample may be carry-over from other donors' samples. The sequencing here drew on cultured CD8+ T cells from PBMCs, taken from culture after CMV antigen stimulation. The rearrangement joins TRBV2 to TRBJ1-2; D gene unclear. CDR3 DNA: TGTGCCAGCATGGGAGGGCATCTTGCGTATGGCTACACCTTC. Its translation: CASMGGHLAYGYTF.